This entry features one T cell receptor (beta chain) sequence. Trimming took off 3 bases at V and 10 bases at J, with 8 bases between the two ends. The CDR3 covers 11 residues. Germline lookup yields CDR1 SGHRS and CDR2 YFSETQ. Sequencing relied on a cDNA template that was reverse transcribed from extracted RNA. Profiled with immunoSEQ multiplex PCR; TCRdb holds only in-frame clones, not every one. The data show about 140,000 clones, 55% seen once. These data come from a study of CD8+ T cells in alopecia areata. This clonotype was obtained from a human donor in good health. J is TRBJ2-1 and V is TRBV5-1, with unresolved D. Sequenced material: CD4+ T cells sorted from blood. The CDR3 protein is CASSSGLEQFF. CDR3 DNA: TGCGCCAGCAGCTCGGGCCTCGAGCAGTTCTTC.